The next 19 T cell receptor beta chains were all read from a single sample in a study of monozygotic twins with inflammatory bowel disease (dated by TCRdb to about 2019). Libraries were prepared through 5' RACE. Instrument on record: Illumina HiSeq 2500. TCRdb reprocessed the raw reads; every CDR3 protein sequence is a single record, and DNA is not supplied. This sample's clone table shows nearly 450,000 distinct CDR3 sequences. The ten largest clones add up to roughly 2.2% of the sample. Sequencing was carried out using blood. The receptors were sampled from a human donor with ulcerative colitis or Crohn's disease, or a healthy co-twin of an affected twin (not recorded which).

The genes are TRBV6-5 and TRBJ1-6; TCRdb's assignment of TRBD1 cannot be checked, as there is no DNA. Germline V gives CDR1 MNHEY, CDR2 SVGAGI. The CDR3 extends over 17 amino acids. The chain's CDR3 is CASSYGTGSSYNSPLHF.

The chain joins TRBV2 to TRBJ2-7; checking the TCRdb D call of TRBD2 is not possible without DNA. Germline CDR1 and CDR2: SNHLY and FYNNEI. This CDR3 contains 14 residues. Here the CDR3 reads CASRPTRGGNEQYF.

V and J are TRBV5-1 and TRBJ2-6; the TRBD2 assignment by TCRdb is unverifiable without DNA. The CDR3 sequence is 16 residues long. Germline CDR1 is SGHRS and CDR2 is YFSETQ. The CDR3 protein is CASSQTSGLGANVLTF.

The chain links TRBV5-6 to TRBJ2-4; as DNA is missing, the TRBD1 call by TCRdb cannot be tested. Germline V gene data show CDR1 as SGHDT and CDR2 as YYEEEE. This CDR3 is 16 amino acids long. The CDR3 spells CASSLGGRVAKNIQYF.

This chain links TRBV6-6 with TRBJ2-2; TCRdb selects TRBD1, and the lack of DNA leaves this call unchecked. The CDR3 has 14 amino acids. The V gene's germline CDR1 is MNHNY and CDR2 SVGAGI (reference sequence). The CDR3 is CASWGAANTGELFF.

The V and J genes are TRBV20-1 and TRBJ1-5; TCRdb's assignment of TRBD1 cannot be checked, as there is no DNA. Germline loops: CDR1 DFQATT, CDR2 SNEGSKA (reference sequence). The CDR3 covers 16 residues. The CDR3: CSASDRGGGSNQPQHF.

This chain connects TRBV12-3 or TRBV12-4 to TRBJ1-5; the TCRdb D gene call, TRBD1, has no DNA to confirm it. The CDR3 has 13 amino acids. The CDR3 here is CASSRDHNQPQHF.

This chain joins TRBV9 and TRBJ2-1; TCRdb outputs TRBD1, but without DNA this stays unchecked. Germline V lookup: CDR1 SGDLS, CDR2 YYNGEE. The CDR3 has 15 residues. CDR3 region: CASNVEDRVYNEQFF.

V gene TRBV7-9 combines with J gene TRBJ2-5; TCRdb lists TRBD2, though no DNA is available to test this call. The CDR3 contains 14 residues. The V gene's germline CDR1 is SEHNR and CDR2 FQNEAQ (reference sequence). CDR3 sequence: CASSLRREVETQYF.

The gene calls are TRBV7-9 and TRBJ2-3; the TCRdb call, TRBD1, lacks DNA for checking. The CDR3 has 12 residues. CDR1 is SEHNR, CDR2 FQNEAQ, per germline (reference sequence). The CDR3 reads CASSSAQGAQYF.

The genes are TRBV29-1 and TRBJ1-2; lacking DNA, the TRBD1 call made by TCRdb goes unchecked. CDR3 size: 13 residues. Germline CDR1 is SQVTM and CDR2 is ANQGSEA. CDR3 loop: CSVEGQGWYGYTF.

J is TRBJ1-5 and V is TRBV28; no DNA is available, so the TRBD1 call from TCRdb remains unchecked. The CDR3 length is 16 residues. CDR1 and CDR2 (germline): MDHEN, SYDVKM. The CDR3 sequence: CASSFYLMRGGQPQHF. The full variable domain, in which reference TRBV28 and TRBJ1-5 provide the parts outside the CDR3, is DVKVTQSSRYLVKRTGEKVFLECVQDMDHENMFWYRQDPGLGLRLIYFSYDVKMKEKGDIPEGYSVSREKKERFSLILESASTNQTSMYLCASSFYLMRGGQPQHFGDGTRLSIL.

The V and J genes are TRBV20-1 and TRBJ2-3. This CDR3 is built from 15 residues. Germline assignment: CDR1 DFQATT and CDR2 SNEGSKA (reference sequence). This chain's CDR3 is CSARPSGTSTDTQYF.

The chain employs TRBV3-1 and TRBJ1-2; TCRdb outputs TRBD1, but without DNA this stays unchecked. CDR1 LGHDT and CDR2 YNNKEL come from the germline V gene (reference sequence). The CDR3 consists of 13 residues. The CDR3 sequence: CASSQWGQGVWTF.

The rearrangement joins TRBV29-1 to TRBJ1-3. Germline V gene lookup returns CDR1 SQVTM and CDR2 ANQGSEA. This CDR3 contains 16 residues. The CDR3 here is CSVGDTRTLSGNTIYF.

The genes are TRBV30 and TRBJ2-7; absent DNA, TCRdb's TRBD2 call cannot be checked. There are 15 residues in the CDR3. Germline lookup yields CDR1 GTSNPN and CDR2 SVGIG (reference sequence). CDR3 in amino acids: CAWTRGGSSSYEQYF.

The genes are TRBV19 and TRBJ1-1. This CDR3 has 14 amino acids. CDR1 is LNHDA and CDR2 is SQIVND in the germline V gene (reference sequence). The CDR3 loop reads CASSTYSRHTEAFF.

The chain uses TRBV12-3 or TRBV12-4 and TRBJ2-3; without DNA, the TCRdb call of TRBD1 cannot be checked. The CDR3 extends over 15 amino acids. CDR3 region: CASSRDRGLADTQYF.

The chain carries TRBV6-1 and TRBJ1-6; as DNA is missing, the TRBD1 call by TCRdb cannot be tested. Per germline, CDR1 MNHNS and CDR2 SASEGT. The CDR3 covers 14 residues. The CDR3: CASSRQGANSPLHF.